This T cell receptor beta chain is drawn from a study of blood T cell repertoires in COVID-19. At the level of the study: PBMCs, B-cell-depleted T cells, or T cells provided the cDNA or gDNA that made up the material.

This CDR3 comprises 13 residues. CDR1 and CDR2 (germline): MNHNS, SASEGT. The germline V and J ends were trimmed by 3 bases and 7 bases, with 12 bases remaining between them. Per the study methods: Amplification with reference gene primers provided the estimates of nucleated cell counts. Sequenced by immunoSEQ multiplex PCR; TCRdb stores in-frame clones only, minus some. Clonal size and the V and J genes are those of that table, whereas D and trimming came from the DNA. There are roughly 290,000 clones in the sample; around four fifths occur only once, and around 3.7% lies in the top ten. Sequencing input: peripheral blood. The chain links TRBV6-1 to TRBJ1-2; D not certain. The TCR was taken from a woman in her forties or fifties with active or convalescent COVID-19. CDR3 in amino acids: CASSDISLVGYTF. In DNA, the CDR3 is TGTGCCAGCAGTGATATTTCTCTAGTTGGCTACACCTTC.